The T cell receptor beta chain described here comes from a study of cytotoxic CD8 clonotypes in ibrutinib-treated CLL. Across the study: Samples showed on average roughly 250,000 productive templates and roughly 90,000 productive rearrangements. Whole-study findings and limits: Sustained-remission and progressing patients were not sampled at matched times. Clonality went up at the time of ibrutinib response, stayed stable in sustained remission, and later dropped back toward its baseline level at progression. Shared public clonotypes were rare, and on treatment they either got smaller or stayed the same.

The table came from immunoSEQ multiplex PCR; TCRdb's copy has only in-frame clones and leaves some out. The sample shows over 150,000 clones, about 72% of them seen only once. This clone was seen more than once but under ten times. Antigen specificity is unknown. The specimen comprised PBMCs, sampled after 24 months of ibrutinib treatment. This TCR derives from a human donor with chronic lymphocytic leukemia.

CDR3 in amino acids: CASSLSAGVDEQYF. CDR3 sequence (DNA): TGTGCCAGCAGCTTATCAGCGGGAGTAGACGAGCAGTACTTC. V and J are TRBV11-3 and TRBJ2-7, with 8 nucleotides matching TRBD2. With 2 bases clipped from V and 5 bases from J, the junction kept 5 bases outside the gene matches. The CDR3 spans 14 residues. CDR1 and CDR2 (germline): SGHNT, YENEEA.